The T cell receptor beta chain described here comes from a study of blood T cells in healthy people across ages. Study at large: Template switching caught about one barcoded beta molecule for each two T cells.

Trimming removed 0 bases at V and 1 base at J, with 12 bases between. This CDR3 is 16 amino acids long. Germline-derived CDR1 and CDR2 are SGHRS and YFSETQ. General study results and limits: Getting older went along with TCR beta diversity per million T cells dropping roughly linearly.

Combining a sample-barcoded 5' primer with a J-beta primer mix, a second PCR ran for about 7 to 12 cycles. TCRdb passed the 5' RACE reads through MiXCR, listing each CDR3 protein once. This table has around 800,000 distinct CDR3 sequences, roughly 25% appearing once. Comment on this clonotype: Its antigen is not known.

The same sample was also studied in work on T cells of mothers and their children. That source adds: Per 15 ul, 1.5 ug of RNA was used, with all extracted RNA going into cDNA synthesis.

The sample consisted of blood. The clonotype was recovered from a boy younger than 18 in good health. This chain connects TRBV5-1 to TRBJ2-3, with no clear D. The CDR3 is CASSLDGVVGTDTQYF. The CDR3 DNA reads TGCGCCAGCAGCTTGGATGGGGTGGTAGGCACAGATACGCAGTATTTT.